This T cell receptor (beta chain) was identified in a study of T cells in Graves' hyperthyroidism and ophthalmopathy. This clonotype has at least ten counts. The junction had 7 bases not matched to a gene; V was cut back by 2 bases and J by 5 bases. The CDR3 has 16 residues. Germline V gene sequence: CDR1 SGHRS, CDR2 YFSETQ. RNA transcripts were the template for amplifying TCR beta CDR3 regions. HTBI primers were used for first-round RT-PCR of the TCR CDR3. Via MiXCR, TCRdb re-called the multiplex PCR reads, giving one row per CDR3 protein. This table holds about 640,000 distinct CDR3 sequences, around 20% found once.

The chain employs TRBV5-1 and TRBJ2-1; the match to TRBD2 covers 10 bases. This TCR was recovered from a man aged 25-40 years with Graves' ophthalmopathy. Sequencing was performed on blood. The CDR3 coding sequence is TGCGCCAGCAGCTTCCTGGCTAGCGGGAGCAACAATGAGCAGTTCTTC. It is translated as CASSFLASGSNNEQFF. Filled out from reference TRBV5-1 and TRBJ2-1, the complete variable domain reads KAGVTQTPRYLIKTRGQQVTLSCSPISGHRSVSWYQQTPGQGLQFLFEYFSETQRNKGNFPGRFSGRQFSNSRSEMNVSTLELGDSALYLCASSFLASGSNNEQFFGPGTRLTVL.